These 28 T cell receptor beta chains were sequenced from one sample in a study of blood T cell repertoires in COVID-19. Data came from immunoSEQ multiplex PCR; TCRdb stores just in-frame clones and leaves some out. The sample has about 220,000 clones, over 60% seen once. Input material: peripheral blood. All receptors derive from a woman aged 65 to 85 with acute or convalescent COVID-19.

The chain recombines TRBV6-2 or TRBV6-3 with TRBJ2-1, with 7 nucleotides matching TRBD2. The length of the CDR3 is 16 residues. Germline lookup yields CDR1 MNHEY and CDR2 SVGEGT. The V gene end was trimmed by 4 bases and the J gene end by 2 bases; junction bases not matched to a gene: 8. CDR3: CASSSRGLETYNEQFF. The CDR3 nucleotides read TGTGCCAGCAGTTCCCGTGGACTAGAAACCTACAATGAGCAGTTCTTC.

The V and J genes are TRBV29-1 and TRBJ1-4, with 8 nucleotides matching TRBD1. Germline assignment: CDR1 SQVTM and CDR2 ANQGSEA. The CDR3 is made up of 13 amino acids. The junction had 8 bases not matched to a gene; V was cut back by 7 bases and J by 7 bases. CDR3 in amino acids: CSAVTGVCEKLFF. CDR3 coding DNA: TGCAGCGCTGTGACAGGGGTGTGTGAAAAACTGTTTTTT. Looking up the rest from reference TRBV29-1 and TRBJ1-4 gives the full variable domain: SAVISQKPSRDICQRGTSLTIQCQVDSQVTMMFWYRQQPGQSLTLIATANQGSEATYESGFVIDKFPISRPNLTFSTLTVSNMSPEDSSIYLCSAVTGVCEKLFFGSGTQLSVL.

The chain combines TRBV5-1 with TRBJ1-4; D call uncertain. Germline CDR1 reads SGHRS; CDR2 reads YFSETQ. The CDR3 is 13 amino acids. Trimming left V 2 bases short and J 1 base short, with 3 bases between. The CDR3 spells CASSFRTNEKLFF. The DNA for the CDR3 is TGCGCCAGCAGCTTTAGAACTAATGAAAAACTGTTTTTT.

The V gene is TRBV4-1, the J gene TRBJ2-5; D gene uncertain. The CDR3 covers 15 residues. The germline CDR1 and CDR2 sequences are MGHRA and YSYEKL. With 1 base removed from V and 3 bases from J, the gap between germline ends came to 12 bases. This chain's CDR3 is CASSQGKNREETQYF. The CDR3 DNA reads TGCGCCAGCAGCCAAGGGAAGAATCGGGAAGAGACCCAGTACTTC.

This chain's CDR3 is CTSSQDLRGGAGKDSNQPQHF. The CDR3 DNA reads as TGCACCAGCAGCCAAGATTTGAGGGGAGGGGCAGGGAAAGATAGCAATCAGCCCCAGCATTTT. The V call is TRBV1, the J call TRBJ1-5. TRBV1 is given as a pseudogene. This CDR3 has 21 amino acids.

The sample holds a few counts of this clone. CDR3 sequence reads: CASSGTPNQPQHF. CDR3 in DNA: TGTGCCAGCAGCGGGACACCTAATCAGCCCCAGCATTTT. This chain joins TRBV2 and TRBJ1-5, with D possibly matching TRBD1 (6 bases). The CDR3 is 13 residues long. Trimming stripped 6 bases from V and 4 bases from J, with 10 bases between. Looked up from germline, CDR1 is SNHLY and CDR2 is FYNNEI.

Comments on this clone: Mismatch with germline at one junction end may stem from a read error. Written as DNA, the CDR3 is TGTGCCAGCAGCCTAGCAGGCCCCAGGGGAACCGGGGAGCTGTTTTTT. Amino acid sequence: CASSLAGPRGTGELFF. This rearrangement joins TRBV7-9 to TRBJ2-2; perhaps TRBD1 as D (6 bases). CDR1 is SEHNR, CDR2 FQNEAQ, per germline (reference sequence). The CDR3 sequence is 16 residues long. The variable domain in full, completed from reference TRBV7-9 and TRBJ2-2, reads DTGVSQNPRHKITKRGQNVTFRCDPISEHNRLYWYRQTLGQGPEFLTYFQNEAQLEKSRLLSDRFSAERPKGSFSTLEIQRTEQGDSAMYLCASSLAGPRGTGELFFGEGSRLTVL.

This chain connects TRBV5-1 to TRBJ1-2; D possibly corresponds to TRBD1 (6 bases). Germline CDR1 SGHRS, CDR2 YFSETQ. Trimming shortened V by 4 bases and J by 8 bases, and 15 bases separated the two germline ends. This CDR3 is built from 13 residues. The CDR3 DNA is TGCGCCAGCAGCCCATCGACAGGTGAGGGCTACACCTTC. Its translation: CASSPSTGEGYTF.

The chain carries TRBV2 and TRBJ1-6, with D unclear. With 6 bases removed from V and 9 bases from J, the gap between germline ends came to 6 bases. The CDR3 sequence is 11 residues long. Germline CDR1 reads SNHLY; CDR2 reads FYNNEI. The CDR3 DNA is TGTGCCAGCAGATCCCGTTCACCCCTCCACTTT. It encodes CASRSRSPLHF.

Of note for this clone: This specimen includes other DNA sequences encoding the same CDR3. The rearrangement joins TRBV18 to TRBJ1-3; 9 nucleotides align to TRBD1. Germline values: CDR1 KGHSH, CDR2 LQKENI. This CDR3 has 15 residues. The J segment lost 1 base and the V segment lost 3 bases, leaving 1 base of the junction unmatched. CDR3 in DNA: TGTGCCAGCTCACCGGGACAGGGTTCTGGAAACACCATATATTTT. Translation: CASSPGQGSGNTIYF.

This clone was observed a handful of times. The chain links TRBV5-8 to TRBJ2-3; 9 positions match TRBD1. V lost 2 bases and J lost 3; bases outside the gene matches: 4. CDR1 SGHTS and CDR2 YDEGEE come from the germline V gene. CDR3 length equals 15 residues. The CDR3 coding sequence is TGTGCCAGCAGCTTTGCCGGGACAGGGACAGATACGCAGTATTTT. It codes for CASSFAGTGTDTQYF.

The V and J genes are TRBV9 and TRBJ2-7; 7 bases match TRBD1. V trimming: 4 bases; J trimming: 2 bases; junction bases outside the gene matches: 9. CDR1 and CDR2 (germline): SGDLS, YYNGEE. This CDR3 is built from 15 residues. The CDR3 is CASSPRGQPAYEQYF. The CDR3 nucleotides read TGTGCCAGCAGCCCAAGGGGACAGCCAGCCTACGAGCAGTACTTC.

This clone was picked up one time. The chain carries TRBV6-1 and TRBJ2-1, with TRBD2 matching 8 bases. The CDR3 runs to 14 residues. Germline CDR1 MNHNS, CDR2 SASEGT. The V gene end was trimmed by 3 bases and the J gene end by 8 bases; junction bases not matched to a gene: 6. The chain's CDR3 is CASSEGLGGHEQFF. DNA for the CDR3: TGTGCCAGCAGTGAGGGACTAGGAGGGCATGAGCAGTTCTTC.

The rearrangement joins TRBV24-1 to TRBJ2-1; 7 positions agree with TRBD1. The junction had 9 bases not matched to a gene; V was cut back by 7 bases and J by 7 bases. This CDR3 is 14 amino acids long. CDR1 and CDR2 from the germline V gene are KGHDR and SFDVKD. Here the CDR3 reads CATSGTATGNEQFF. As DNA, the CDR3 is TGTGCCACCAGCGGGACAGCCACGGGGAATGAGCAGTTCTTC.

The V gene is TRBV11-3, the J gene TRBJ2-2, with D hard to call. The CDR3 length is 14 residues. Germline V gene sequence: CDR1 SGHNT, CDR2 YENEEA. The V end was cut by 0 bases, the J end by 4 bases, with 6 bases between. The chain's CDR3 is CASSLDQITGELFF. The CDR3 nucleotides read TGTGCCAGCAGCTTAGATCAGATCACCGGGGAGCTGTTTTTT.

V gene TRBV9 combines with J gene TRBJ2-5; 11 bases align to TRBD2. Germline V gene lookup returns CDR1 SGDLS and CDR2 YYNGEE. CDR3 length: 18 amino acids. J was trimmed by 2 bases and V by 4 bases; bases with no gene match: 13. Written as DNA, the CDR3 is TGTGCCAGCAGCCCGTCCCCTGTGATAGCGGGGGGGCAAGAGACCCAGTACTTC. Translating it yields CASSPSPVIAGGQETQYF.

This chain uses TRBV14 with TRBJ2-4; D call uncertain. This CDR3 is built from 14 residues. Trimming removed 5 bases at V and 8 bases at J, with 16 bases between. The germline V gene encodes CDR1 SGHDN and CDR2 FVKESK. The CDR3 region is CASSLSDASDIQYF. CDR3 nucleotide sequence: TGTGCCAGCAGCTTGTCGGATGCCAGCGACATTCAGTACTTC.

This clone was seen a single time. The CDR3 loop reads CASSPPGPLKETQYF. As DNA, the CDR3 is TGTGCCAGCTCACCACCGGGCCCGTTGAAGGAGACCCAGTACTTC. V and J are TRBV18 and TRBJ2-5; no definite D call. Germline CDR1 is KGHSH and CDR2 is LQKENI. Trimming removed 0 bases from V and 5 bases from J, with 13 bases in between. The CDR3 runs 15 residues.

The chain joins TRBV30 to TRBJ2-5; no clear D. Germline CDR1 reads GTSNPN; CDR2 reads SVGIG (reference sequence). The germline V and J ends were trimmed by 0 bases and 4 bases, with 6 bases remaining between them. This CDR3 comprises 12 residues. CDR3 DNA: TGTGCCTGGAGTGTATCGGGAGAGACCCAGTACTTC. This encodes CAWSVSGETQYF.

V and J are TRBV24-1 and TRBJ2-7; 9 bases align to TRBD1. Trimming removed 1 base from V and 2 bases from J; junction bases left unmatched: 8. This CDR3 has 17 amino acids. From germline, CDR1 is KGHDR and CDR2 SFDVKD. The CDR3 region has the DNA TGTGCCACCAGTGATTTAAGGGCTGGGACAGGGACCTACGAGCAGTACTTC. Translated, it gives CATSDLRAGTGTYEQYF.

V is TRBV10-3 and J is TRBJ1-6; 9 nucleotides agree with TRBD1. The CDR3 is 15 amino acids. The ends lost 0 bases at V and 7 bases at J; junction bases unmatched: 1. The V gene's germline CDR1 is ENHRY and CDR2 SYGVKD. This CDR3 is CAISESTGGNSPLHF. CDR3 nucleotide sequence: TGTGCCATCAGTGAGTCGACAGGGGGGAATTCACCCCTCCACTTT.

V and J are TRBV2 and TRBJ2-2; 7 bases align to TRBD2. Germline assignment: CDR1 SNHLY and CDR2 FYNNEI. Unmatched junction bases numbered 6, after V lost 4 bases and J lost 4 bases. This CDR3 contains 15 residues. CDR3 nucleotides: TGTGCCAGCAGTGTAGGGGACTACTTCACCGGGGAGCTGTTTTTT. Its protein product is CASSVGDYFTGELFF.

This chain links TRBV6-5 with TRBJ2-3; D perhaps matches TRBD2 (5 bases). Between the trimmed V and J ends, which lost 6 bases and 1 base, there was a span of 14 bases. Per the germline V gene, CDR1 is MNHEY and CDR2 is SVGAGI. CDR3 length equals 15 residues. The CDR3 loop reads CASSRTRVGTDTQYF. In DNA form, the CDR3 reads TGTGCCAGCAGCCGTACGCGGGTGGGCACAGATACGCAGTATTTT.

The chain is built from TRBV9 and TRBJ2-7; 9 positions agree with TRBD1. V trimming: 3 bases; J trimming: 2 bases; junction bases outside the gene matches: 6. This CDR3 is built from 15 residues. Germline V gene data show CDR1 as SGDLS and CDR2 as YYNGEE. CDR3 coding DNA: TGTGCCAGCAGCGCATACGGGACAGGGCCCTACGAGCAGTACTTC. It codes for CASSAYGTGPYEQYF.

The rearrangement links TRBV3-1 (or the pseudogene TRBV3-2) to TRBJ2-3; tentatively, D is TRBD1 (6 bases). From germline, CDR1 is LGHDT and CDR2 YNNKEL (reference sequence). Trimming cost V 2 bases and J 6 bases, with 12 bases left between them. The CDR3 is 14 residues long. DNA of the CDR3: TGTGCCAGCAGCCAATGGGGGCCAGGGGATACGCAGTATTTT. Protein sequence: CASSQWGPGDTQYF.

The chain is built from TRBV7-9 and TRBJ2-3; 10 positions match TRBD2. Germline V gene sequence: CDR1 SEHNR, CDR2 FQNEAQ (reference sequence). The trim removed 5 bases at V and 1 base at J, leaving 9 bases unmatched. This CDR3 region has 17 residues. The CDR3 sequence is CASSQGRGLARTDTQYF. The CDR3 bases are TGTGCCAGCAGCCAAGGAAGGGGACTAGCGCGCACAGATACGCAGTATTTT. The variable domain in full, completed from reference TRBV7-9 and TRBJ2-3, reads DTGVSQNPRHKITKRGQNVTFRCDPISEHNRLYWYRQTLGQGPEFLTYFQNEAQLEKSRLLSDRFSAERPKGSFSTLEIQRTEQGDSAMYLCASSQGRGLARTDTQYFGPGTRLTVL.

This clone occurred many times. J is TRBJ1-5 and V is TRBV19, with D hard to call. Trimming stripped 5 bases from V and 9 bases from J, with 14 bases between. Per the germline V gene, CDR1 is LNHDA and CDR2 is SQIVND (reference sequence). This CDR3 spans 13 amino acids. Written as DNA, the CDR3 is TGTGCCAGTAGTCAGAACCGAGGATCGCCCCAGCATTTT. Protein: CASSQNRGSPQHF.

This rearrangement joins TRBV3-1 (or the pseudogene TRBV3-2) to TRBJ1-6, with 7 bases matching TRBD1. V dropped 0 bases and J dropped 6; count of bases not matched to a gene: 11. CDR3 length equals 18 residues. Per germline, CDR1 LGHDT and CDR2 YNNKEL (reference sequence). DNA for the CDR3: TGTGCCAGCAGCCAAGATCCATTTGACGGGACAGCTAATTCACCCCTCCACTTT. Its translation is CASSQDPFDGTANSPLHF.